The clone carrying this TCR beta chain was seen at least ten times. This sample was taken from a study of molecular identifiers for immune sequencing clone quantification. One entry per CDR3 protein results from TCRdb running MiXCR on the PCR reads. The table lists some 41,000 distinct CDR3 sequences, about 24% of them singletons. Each library that profiled naive CD8 cells came from approximately 20,000 to 1,000,000 sorted cells with 10%, 30% or 50% RNA. This receptor was taken from a human donor in good health. Some libraries in this study had Jurkat cell RNA spiked in. The sequencing input was naive CD8+ T cells from blood, with Jurkat cell RNA spiked in. The subset here: FACS-sorted CD8+CD4-CCR7+CD45RA+ naive T cells.

The CDR3 loop reads CASSQDQATNTEAFF. In DNA form, the CDR3 reads TGTGCCAGCAGCCAAGATCAGGCGACGAACACTGAAGCTTTCTTT. This chain links TRBV4-2 with TRBJ1-1, with D unclear. The CDR3 length is 15 residues. Trimming took 0 bases from V and 1 from J, leaving 9 bases between them. Germline V CDR1 and CDR2: LGHNA, YNFKEQ.